This T cell receptor beta chain was sequenced during a study of blood T cell repertoires in COVID-19 (dated by TCRdb to between 2020 and 2021). Context from the whole study: Samples covering the acute and convalescent phases of COVID-19 were provided by collaborators in the United States, Italy and Spain. The material from the prospective study consisted of cDNA or gDNA derived from T cells, B-cell-depleted T cells, or PBMCs. Subjects who had been exposed to COVID-19, were actively infected with it, or had recovered from it provided the deeply sampled blood TCRbeta repertoires that made up the dataset. The repertoires were released in a freely available public database intended as a resource for research on the immune response to SARS-CoV-2. The samples were drawn from two sources: the first 160 participants of the ongoing ImmuneRACE study, and approximately 1,300 subjects contributed by 6 global collaborators. Nearly every sample came with metadata listing a de-identified subject ID, COVID-19 status, age in years and sex. HLA class I and class II types, where available, came from metadata supplied by the sample provider rather than from assay-based typing.

In regard to this clone: Its antigen specificity is not known. The record has no base qualities; no much larger clone is one base away.

The immunoSEQ Assay, a bias-controlled multiplex PCR, was used to amplify TCRbeta CDR3 regions from genomic DNA. The original methods were these. The number of nucleated cells in each sample was estimated by amplification of reference gene primers within the assay. To quantify the absolute abundance of each unique TCRbeta CDR3 rearrangement, sequence reads were collapsed and filtered. For each sample, productive Simpson clonality was calculated as the square root of Simpson's diversity index across productive rearrangements. The clones in this table, taken by TCRdb from immuneACCESS, are in-frame only. Not every clone is retained; where verified, under half of the shortfall comes from an unresolved V gene, and the cause of the rest is unknown. The DNA was the basis for D and trimming; V, J and clone size are from that table. This sample lists around 91,000 clones; approximately 86% were detected once. The ten largest clones capture 12% of the sample.

Whole blood was collected in K2EDTA tubes by collaborating institutions according to the institutions' own protocols. Collaborator samples were shipped for TCRbeta analysis as frozen whole blood, isolated PBMCs, or DNA extracted from either sample type. The CDR1 and CDR2 encoded by the germline V gene (reference sequence) are LGHDT and YNNKEL. There are 21 amino acids in the CDR3, from cysteine to phenylalanine inclusive. This entry keeps only the CDR3 DNA: 63 bases, framed from base 1. V is cut back by 4 bases and J by 4 bases, with 25 bases in the junction unmatched. The research as a whole found: How much clinical and demographic metadata was included differed by source and by participant, and the metadata was provided uncurated.

The sequence is built from TRBV3-1 (or the pseudogene TRBV3-2) and TRBJ2-3; 8 bases in the junction line up with TRBD2. The sequence came from a human donor in a cohort sampled during active COVID-19. The sequenced sample was peripheral blood. For the CDR3, the sequence is CASSRSALREREYFDSDTQYF. The DNA sequence follows: TGTGCCAGCAGCCGCAGCGCCCTTCGGGAGCGGGAGTATTTTGATTCAGATACGCAGTATTTT.